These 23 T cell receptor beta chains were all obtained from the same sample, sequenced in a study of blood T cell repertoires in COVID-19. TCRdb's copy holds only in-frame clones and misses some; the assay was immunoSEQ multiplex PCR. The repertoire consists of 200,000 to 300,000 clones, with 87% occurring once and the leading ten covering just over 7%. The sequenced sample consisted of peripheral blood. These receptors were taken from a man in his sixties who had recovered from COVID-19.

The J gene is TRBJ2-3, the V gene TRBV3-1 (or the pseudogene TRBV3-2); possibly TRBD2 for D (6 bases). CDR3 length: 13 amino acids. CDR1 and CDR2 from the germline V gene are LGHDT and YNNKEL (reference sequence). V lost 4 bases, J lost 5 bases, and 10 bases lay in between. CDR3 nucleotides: TGTGCCAGCAGCCCCCCGGGACTAGATACGCAGTATTTT. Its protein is CASSPPGLDTQYF.

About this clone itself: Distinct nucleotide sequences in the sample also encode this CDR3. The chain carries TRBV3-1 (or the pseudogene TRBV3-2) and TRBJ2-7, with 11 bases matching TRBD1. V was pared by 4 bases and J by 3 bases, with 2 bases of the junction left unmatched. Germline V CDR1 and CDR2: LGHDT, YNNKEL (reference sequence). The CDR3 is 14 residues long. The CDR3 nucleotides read TGTGCCAGCAGCCCGGGACAGGGGGGCTACGAGCAGTACTTC. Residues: CASSPGQGGYEQYF.

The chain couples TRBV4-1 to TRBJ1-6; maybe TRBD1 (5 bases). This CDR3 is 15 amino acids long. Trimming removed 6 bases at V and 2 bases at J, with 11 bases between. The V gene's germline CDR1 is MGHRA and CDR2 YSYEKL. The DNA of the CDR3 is TGCGCCAGCAGTTCAGGGATCGCCTATAATTCACCCCTCCACTTT. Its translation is CASSSGIAYNSPLHF.

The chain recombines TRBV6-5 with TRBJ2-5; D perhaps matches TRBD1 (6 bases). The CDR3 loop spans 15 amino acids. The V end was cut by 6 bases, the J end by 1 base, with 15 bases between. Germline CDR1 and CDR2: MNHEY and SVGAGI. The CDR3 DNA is TGTGCCAGCAGCCAAAATGGGGGCCCCCAAGAGACCCAGTACTTC. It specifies CASSQNGGPQETQYF.

The CDR3 region is CASRYGTGVSPLHF. In DNA, the CDR3 is TGCGCCAGCAGGTACGGGACAGGGGTGTCACCCCTCCACTTT. This sequence joins TRBV5-1 and TRBJ1-6; 10 nucleotides line up with TRBD1. Unmatched junction bases numbered 6, after V lost 5 bases and J lost 10 bases. The CDR3 has 14 amino acids. The germline V gene has CDR1 SGHRS and CDR2 YFSETQ. Looking up the rest from reference TRBV5-1 and TRBJ1-6 gives the full variable domain: KAGVTQTPRYLIKTRGQQVTLSCSPISGHRSVSWYQQTPGQGLQFLFEYFSETQRNKGNFPGRFSGRQFSNSRSEMNVSTLELGDSALYLCASRYGTGVSPLHFGNGTRLTVT.

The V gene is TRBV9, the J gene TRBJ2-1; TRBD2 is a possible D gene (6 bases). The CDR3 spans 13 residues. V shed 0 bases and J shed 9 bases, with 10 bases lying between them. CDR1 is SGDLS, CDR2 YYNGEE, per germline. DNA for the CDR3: TGTGCCAGCAGCGTAGTTATGGGGGGTGAGCAGTTCTTC. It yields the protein CASSVVMGGEQFF. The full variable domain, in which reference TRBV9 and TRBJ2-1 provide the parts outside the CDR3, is DSGVTQTPKHLITATGQRVTLRCSPRSGDLSVYWYQQSLDQGLQFLIQYYNGEERAKGNILERFSAQQFPDLHSELNLSSLELGDSALYFCASSVVMGGEQFFGPGTRLTVL.

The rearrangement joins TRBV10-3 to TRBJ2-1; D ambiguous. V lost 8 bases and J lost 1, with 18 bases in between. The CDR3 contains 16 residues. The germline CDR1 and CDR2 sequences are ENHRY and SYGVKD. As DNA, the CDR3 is TGTGCCATCTCGACCCGTGGGCCAAAATCCTACAATGAGCAGTTCTTC. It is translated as CAISTRGPKSYNEQFF.

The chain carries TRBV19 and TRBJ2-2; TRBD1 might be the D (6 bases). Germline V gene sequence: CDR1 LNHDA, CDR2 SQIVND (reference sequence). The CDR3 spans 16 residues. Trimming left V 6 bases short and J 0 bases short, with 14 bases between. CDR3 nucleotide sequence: TGTGCCAGTAGAAACTCACAGGGTACGAACACCGGGGAGCTGTTTTTT. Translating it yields CASRNSQGTNTGELFF. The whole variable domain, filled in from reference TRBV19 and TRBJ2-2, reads DGGITQSPKYLFRKEGQNVTLSCEQNLNHDAMYWYRQDPGQGLRLIYYSQIVNDFQKGDIAEGYSVSREKKESFPLTVTSAQKNPTAFYLCASRNSQGTNTGELFFGEGSRLTVL.

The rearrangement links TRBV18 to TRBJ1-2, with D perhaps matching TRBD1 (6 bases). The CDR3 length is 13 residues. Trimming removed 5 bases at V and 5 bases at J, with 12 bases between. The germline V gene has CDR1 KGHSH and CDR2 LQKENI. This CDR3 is CASSNPGEYGYTF. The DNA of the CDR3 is TGTGCCAGCTCAAATCCAGGGGAATATGGCTACACCTTC.

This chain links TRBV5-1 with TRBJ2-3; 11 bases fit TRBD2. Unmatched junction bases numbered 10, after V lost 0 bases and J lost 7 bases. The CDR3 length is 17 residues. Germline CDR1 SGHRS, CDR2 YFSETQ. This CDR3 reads CASSLVDRLAGPNTQYF. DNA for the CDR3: TGCGCCAGCAGCTTGGTAGATCGACTAGCGGGGCCCAATACGCAGTATTTT.

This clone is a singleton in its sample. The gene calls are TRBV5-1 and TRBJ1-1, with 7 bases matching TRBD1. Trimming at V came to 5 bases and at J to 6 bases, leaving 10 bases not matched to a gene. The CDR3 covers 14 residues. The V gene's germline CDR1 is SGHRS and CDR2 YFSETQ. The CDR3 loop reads CASSLTGAAAEAFF. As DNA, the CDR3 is TGCGCCAGCAGTTTAACAGGGGCCGCGGCTGAAGCTTTCTTT.

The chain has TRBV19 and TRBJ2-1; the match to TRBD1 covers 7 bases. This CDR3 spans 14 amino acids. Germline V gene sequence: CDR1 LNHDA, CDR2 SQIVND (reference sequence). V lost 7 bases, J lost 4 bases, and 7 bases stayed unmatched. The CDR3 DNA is TGTGCCAGTAAGACGGACAGGCTATACAATGAGCAGTTCTTC. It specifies CASKTDRLYNEQFF.

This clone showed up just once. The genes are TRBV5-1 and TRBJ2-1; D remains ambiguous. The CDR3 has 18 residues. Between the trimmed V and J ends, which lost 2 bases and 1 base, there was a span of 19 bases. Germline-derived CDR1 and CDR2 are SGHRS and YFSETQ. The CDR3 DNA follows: TGCGCCAGCAGCTTAATCTCTGACTCCCTGGCGTCCTACAATGAGCAGTTCTTC. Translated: CASSLISDSLASYNEQFF.

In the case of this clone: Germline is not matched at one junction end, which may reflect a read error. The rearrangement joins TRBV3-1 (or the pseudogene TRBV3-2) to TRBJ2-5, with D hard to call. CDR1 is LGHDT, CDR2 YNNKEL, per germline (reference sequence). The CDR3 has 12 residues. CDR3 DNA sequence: TGTGCCGGCAGCCCCAAAGCGGAGACCCAGTACTTC. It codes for CAGSPKAETQYF.

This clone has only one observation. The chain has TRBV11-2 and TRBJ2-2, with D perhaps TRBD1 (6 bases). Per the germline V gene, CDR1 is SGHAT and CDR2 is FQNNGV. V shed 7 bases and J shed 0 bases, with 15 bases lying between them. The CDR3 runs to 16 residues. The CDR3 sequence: CASTVSGTPNTGELFF. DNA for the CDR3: TGTGCCAGCACCGTTTCCGGGACACCGAACACCGGGGAGCTGTTTTTT.

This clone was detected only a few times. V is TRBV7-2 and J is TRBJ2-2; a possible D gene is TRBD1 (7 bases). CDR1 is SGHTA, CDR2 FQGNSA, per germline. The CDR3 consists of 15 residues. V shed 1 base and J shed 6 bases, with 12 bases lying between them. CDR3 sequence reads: CASSLEVRGAGELFF. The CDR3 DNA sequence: TGTGCCAGCAGCTTAGAAGTCAGGGGGGCCGGGGAGCTGTTTTTT.

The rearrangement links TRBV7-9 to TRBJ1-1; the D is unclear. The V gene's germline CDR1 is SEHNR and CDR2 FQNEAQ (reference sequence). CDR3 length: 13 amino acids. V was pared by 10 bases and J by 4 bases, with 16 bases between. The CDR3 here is CAIQAVWGTEAFF. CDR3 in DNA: TGTGCCATTCAAGCGGTTTGGGGCACTGAAGCTTTCTTT.

CDR3 nucleotides: TGTGCCAGCATTGGACGGAGGACCGGGGAGCTGTTTTTT. Protein: CASIGRRTGELFF. The chain employs TRBV6-5 and TRBJ2-2, with D perhaps TRBD2 (5 bases). V gave up 7 bases and J gave up 5 bases, with 11 bases separating them. Germline loops: CDR1 MNHEY, CDR2 SVGAGI. The CDR3 totals 13 residues.

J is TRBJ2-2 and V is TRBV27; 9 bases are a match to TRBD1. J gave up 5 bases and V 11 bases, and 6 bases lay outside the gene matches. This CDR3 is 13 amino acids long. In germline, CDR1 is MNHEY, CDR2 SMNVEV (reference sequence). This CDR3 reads CASRTGATGELFF. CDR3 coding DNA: TGTGCCTCTAGGACAGGGGCTACCGGGGAGCTGTTTTTT.

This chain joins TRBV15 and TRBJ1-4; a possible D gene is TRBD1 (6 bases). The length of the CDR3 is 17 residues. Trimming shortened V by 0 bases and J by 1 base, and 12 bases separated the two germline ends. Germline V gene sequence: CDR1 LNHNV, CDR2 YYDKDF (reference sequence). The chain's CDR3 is CATSRDRGGGTNEKLFF. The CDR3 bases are TGTGCCACCAGCAGAGATCGAGGGGGGGGAACTAATGAAAAACTGTTTTTT.

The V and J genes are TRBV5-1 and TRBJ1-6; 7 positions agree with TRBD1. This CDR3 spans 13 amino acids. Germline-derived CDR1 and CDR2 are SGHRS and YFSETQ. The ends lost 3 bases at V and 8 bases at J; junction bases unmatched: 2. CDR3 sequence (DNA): TGCGCCAGCAGCTCCGGACAGGATTCACCCCTCCACTTT. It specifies CASSSGQDSPLHF.

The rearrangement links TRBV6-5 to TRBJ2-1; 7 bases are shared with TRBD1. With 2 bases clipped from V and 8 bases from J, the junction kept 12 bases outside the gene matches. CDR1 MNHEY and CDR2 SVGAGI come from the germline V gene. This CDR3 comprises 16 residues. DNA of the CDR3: TGTGCCAGCAGTTACAGTCCGAGACAGGGTGGCGATGAGCAGTTCTTC. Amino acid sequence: CASSYSPRQGGDEQFF.

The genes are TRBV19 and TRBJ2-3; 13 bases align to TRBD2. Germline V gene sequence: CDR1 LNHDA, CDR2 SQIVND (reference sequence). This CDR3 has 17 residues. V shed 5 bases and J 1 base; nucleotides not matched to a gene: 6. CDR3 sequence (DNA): TGTGCCAGTAGTGTGACTAGCGGGGGGCTGGGCACAGATACGCAGTATTTT. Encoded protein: CASSVTSGGLGTDTQYF.